These 31 T cell receptor beta chains were sequenced from one sample in a study of T cells in Graves' hyperthyroidism and ophthalmopathy (dated by TCRdb to 2018 to 2020). Library preparation was by multiplex PCR. The sequencing machine was an Illumina HiSeq 2000. The TCR beta CDR3 regions were amplified from RNA transcripts. The first round of RT-PCR for the TCR CDR3 was performed with the HTBI primer set and the Qiagen OneStep RT-PCR kit. Using fastp at Q25 and MiXCR, TCRdb reprocessed the public reads and kept productive beta chains. Rows merge per CDR3 protein into single entries with the most common DNA and genes. This sample gives 500,000 to 600,000 distinct CDR3 sequences in total; around 46% of them show up just once. Clones ranked in the top ten supply 15% to 20% of the sample. Sequenced: peripheral blood or thyroid tissue (not recorded which). Receptor source: an adult woman with Graves' disease, either hyperthyroidism or ophthalmopathy (not recorded which).

This chain connects TRBV10-3 to TRBJ1-2; 7 bases align to TRBD1. Germline V gene lookup returns CDR1 ENHRY and CDR2 SYGVKD. The CDR3 extends over 16 amino acids. V shed 3 bases and J 3 bases; nucleotides not matched to a gene: 10. The CDR3 loop is CAISESGTDVYYGYTF. The CDR3 DNA reads TGTGCCATCAGTGAATCCGGGACAGACGTCTACTATGGCTACACCTTC.

The chain uses TRBV7-2 and TRBJ2-5; D not certain. The CDR3 contains 15 residues. CDR1 and CDR2 from the germline V gene are SGHTA and FQGNSA. Between the trimmed V and J ends, which lost 5 bases and 2 bases, there was a span of 15 bases. The CDR3 loop reads CASSQERRLQETQYF. Here the CDR3 DNA reads TGTGCCAGCAGCCAAGAACGGCGGCTACAAGAGACCCAGTACTTC.

The genes are TRBV2 and TRBJ1-5; D is uncertain. This CDR3 has 14 amino acids. Germline CDR1 and CDR2: SNHLY and FYNNEI. V lost 2 bases and J lost 5, with 10 bases in between. In DNA, the CDR3 is TGTGCCAGCAGTGAAAGTGGGATTCATCAGCCCCAGCATTTT. Protein: CASSESGIHQPQHF.

This clonotype showed up just a few times. The rearrangement uses TRBV28 and TRBJ2-7; D tentatively reads TRBD1 or TRBD2 (5 bases each). CDR3 length: 15 amino acids. Germline CDR1 is MDHEN and CDR2 is SYDVKM. V was shortened by 2 bases and J by 3 bases, with 14 bases between the two germline ends. The CDR3 region has the DNA TGTGCCAGCAGTTTAAGGGGAGAGGCTCTCTACGAGCAGTACTTC. Translated: CASSLRGEALYEQYF. The complete variable domain, with remaining parts taken from reference TRBV28 and TRBJ2-7, reads DVKVTQSSRYLVKRTGEKVFLECVQDMDHENMFWYRQDPGLGLRLIYFSYDVKMKEKGDIPEGYSVSREKKERFSLILESASTNQTSMYLCASSLRGEALYEQYFGPGTRLTVT.

This clonotype was observed at least ten times. The chain has TRBV20-1 and TRBJ1-6; tentatively, D is TRBD1 (5 bases). The V gene lost 3 bases and the J gene lost 9 bases, with 15 bases spanning the gap. This CDR3 is 14 amino acids long. Germline loops: CDR1 DFQATT, CDR2 SNEGSKA (reference sequence). CDR3: CSARIGDFGSPLHF. The CDR3 DNA is TGCAGTGCTAGGATAGGGGACTTTGGTTCACCCCTCCACTTT.

In DNA, the CDR3 is TGTGCCAGCAGCGTGGGAGGGGTCCCTGGCTACACCTTC. Translating it yields CASSVGGVPGYTF. This chain links TRBV9 with TRBJ1-2; D possibly corresponds to TRBD1 (5 bases). The CDR3 covers 13 residues. Germline lookup yields CDR1 SGDLS and CDR2 YYNGEE. Trimming took off 2 bases at V and 7 bases at J, with 12 bases between the two ends. The variable domain in full, with the rest retrieved from reference TRBV9 and TRBJ1-2, is DSGVTQTPKHLITATGQRVTLRCSPRSGDLSVYWYQQSLDQGLQFLIQYYNGEERAKGNILERFSAQQFPDLHSELNLSSLELGDSALYFCASSVGGVPGYTFGSGTRLTVV.

This clonotype was observed at least ten times. CDR3 region: CSASVPKGLRIPLYGYTF. The CDR3 DNA reads as TGCAGTGCTAGTGTCCCGAAGGGACTCCGAATCCCCCTCTATGGCTACACCTTC. V and J are TRBV20-1 and TRBJ1-2; a possible D gene is TRBD1 (5 bases). Germline loops: CDR1 DFQATT, CDR2 SNEGSKA (reference sequence). V was cut by 3 bases and J by 4 bases, with 27 bases left in between. The CDR3 runs 18 residues.

On this clonotype: Because it lacks the conserved phenylalanine or tryptophan at the end, this CDR3 is likely a read error. The limits of the CDR3 on the DNA are not certain, so only TCRdb's listed CDR3 is given. The chain is built from TRBV7-2 and TRBJ1-6. Per the germline V gene, CDR1 is SGHTA and CDR2 is FQGNSA. Inclusive of both ends, the CDR3 amounts to 9 amino acids. The CDR3 region is CASSFGASG.

This clonotype was seen many times. The chain is built from TRBV5-1 and TRBJ2-2; D is perhaps TRBD2 (6 bases). Germline CDR1 SGHRS, CDR2 YFSETQ. With 0 bases removed from V and 1 base from J, the gap between germline ends came to 7 bases. There are 15 residues in the CDR3. The CDR3 region is CASSLGSGNTGELFF. For the CDR3, the DNA is TGCGCCAGCAGCTTGGGTAGCGGGAACACCGGGGAGCTGTTTTTT.

This clonotype was observed at least ten times. The CDR3 DNA reads as TGTGCCAGCATGGGGGCTAACTATGGCTACACCTTC. Translating it yields CASMGANYGYTF. The rearrangement joins TRBV27 to TRBJ1-2; the D gene is possibly TRBD1 (5 bases). V lost 7 bases, J lost 0 bases, and 6 bases lay in between. The germline V gene encodes CDR1 MNHEY and CDR2 SMNVEV (reference sequence). CDR3 length equals 12 residues.

Many counts were recorded for this clonotype. The CDR3: CASSFVRQPQHF. CDR3 bases: TGTGCCAGCAGTTTCGTTCGTCAGCCCCAGCATTTT. The chain uses TRBV27 and TRBJ1-5, with D unclear. Germline V gives CDR1 MNHEY, CDR2 SMNVEV (reference sequence). V shed 3 bases and J shed 6 bases, with 6 bases lying between them. The CDR3 spans 12 residues.

The chain joins TRBV7-6 to TRBJ1-6; D not certain. The CDR3 is 15 residues long. V was cut by 5 bases and J by 8 bases, with 16 bases left in between. Looked up from germline, CDR1 is SGHVS and CDR2 is FNYEAQ. CDR3 sequence: CASSPVGVGHSPLHF. CDR3 in DNA: TGTGCCAGCAGCCCCGTTGGGGTTGGGCATTCACCCCTCCACTTT.

This clonotype was detected only a few times. The chain couples TRBV10-2 to TRBJ1-5, with 8 bases lining up with TRBD1. The CDR3 sequence is 14 residues long. Per the germline V gene, CDR1 is WSHSY and CDR2 is SAAADI. The V gene end was trimmed by 7 bases and the J gene end by 4 bases; junction bases not matched to a gene: 6. The CDR3 nucleotides read TGCGCCAGCACCGAAGGGGACAGGAATCAGCCCCAGCATTTT. Amino acid sequence: CASTEGDRNQPQHF.

This clonotype was counted at least ten times. The CDR3: CASSGYLKANYGYTF. The CDR3 DNA sequence: TGTGCCAGCAGTGGGTATTTGAAAGCTAACTATGGCTACACCTTC. This chain uses TRBV2 with TRBJ1-2, with D unclear. The CDR3 has 15 amino acids. V was shortened by 4 bases and J by 0 bases, with 12 bases between the two germline ends. In germline, CDR1 is SNHLY, CDR2 FYNNEI.

The chain recombines TRBV15 with TRBJ2-3; TRBD2 aligns across 7 bases. V gave up 5 bases and J gave up 1 base; unmatched junction bases: 3. This CDR3 spans 14 amino acids. Germline-derived CDR1 and CDR2 are LNHNV and YYDKDF (reference sequence). DNA for the CDR3: TGTGCCACCAGCGGTCTAGCGGGCACAGATACGCAGTATTTT. Translating gives CATSGLAGTDTQYF.

In its sample, this clonotype was seen many times. This rearrangement joins TRBV9 to TRBJ1-1; D gene uncertain. This CDR3 has 12 residues. Trimming removed 5 bases at V and 4 bases at J, with 9 bases between. The germline V gene encodes CDR1 SGDLS and CDR2 YYNGEE. CDR3: CASRGSGTEAFF. In DNA form, the CDR3 reads TGTGCCAGCAGAGGGTCGGGCACTGAAGCTTTCTTT.

This clonotype has just a few counts. V and J are TRBV10-3 and TRBJ1-2; D gene ambiguous. Trimming took 0 bases from V and 8 from J, leaving 16 bases between them. The CDR3 length is 15 residues. The germline V gene has CDR1 ENHRY and CDR2 SYGVKD. The CDR3 region is CAISESRDTVRGYTF. DNA for the CDR3: TGTGCCATCAGTGAGTCGCGGGATACAGTACGCGGCTACACCTTC.

This sequence joins TRBV7-8 and TRBJ2-2; D is tentatively TRBD1 or TRBD2 (5 bases each). Per germline, CDR1 SGHVS and CDR2 FQNEAQ. This CDR3 comprises 16 residues. V shed 6 bases and J shed 2 bases, with 16 bases lying between them. The CDR3 protein is CASSPRPGPNTGELFF. The CDR3 nucleotides read TGTGCCAGCAGTCCCCGCCCGGGACCTAACACCGGGGAGCTGTTTTTT.

With respect to this clonotype: Germline and junction disagree at one end, which may indicate a read error. The chain uses TRBV10-2 and TRBJ1-2, with a weak D call TRBD1 (5 bases). This CDR3 contains 13 residues. Per germline, CDR1 WSHSY and CDR2 SAAADI. CDR3 amino acids: CTSRDGGSYGYTF. Written as DNA, the CDR3 is TGCACCAGCAGGGACGGGGGGAGCTATGGCTACACCTTC.

This clonotype has only a few counts. V usage is TRBV10-3 and J usage is TRBJ2-7, with 10 bases that match TRBD2. From germline, CDR1 is ENHRY and CDR2 SYGVKD. V gave up 6 bases and J gave up 4 bases; unmatched junction bases: 6. This CDR3 contains 14 residues. Here the CDR3 DNA reads TGTGCCATCAGACGAGCGGGAGGGCCTTACGAGCAGTACTTC. Its translation: CAIRRAGGPYEQYF.

V and J are TRBV13 and TRBJ1-5; the D is unclear. V was clipped by 0 bases and J by 14 bases, with 14 bases between them. This CDR3 has 13 residues. Germline V gives CDR1 PRHDT, CDR2 FYEKMQ (reference sequence). The CDR3 DNA follows: TGTGCCAGCAGCTTAGGCGGGAGCGCCTACGAGCATTTT. Protein sequence: CASSLGGSAYEHF.

The genes are TRBV5-1 and TRBJ2-7; TRBD1 agrees at 7 bases. The J call may be in error: the DNA end matches TRBJ2-1 better. Germline assignment: CDR1 SGHRS and CDR2 YFSETQ. There are 15 residues in the CDR3. For the CDR3, the DNA is TGCGCCAGCACCGCGACAGGGTTCTCTAATATTGAGCAGTTCTTC. This gives the protein CASTATGFSNIEQFF.

This clonotype has a count of ten or more. The chain uses TRBV7-6 and TRBJ2-7; 10 bases are shared with TRBD1. V shed 0 bases and J 3 bases; nucleotides not matched to a gene: 5. The CDR3 runs 16 residues. From germline, CDR1 is SGHVS and CDR2 FNYEAQ. CDR3 DNA: TGTGCCAGCAGCTTAGCGACCGGGACAGGGGTCTACGAGCAGTACTTC. Its translation: CASSLATGTGVYEQYF.

V gene TRBV9 combines with J gene TRBJ1-6; D call uncertain. The CDR3 totals 14 residues. V lost 1 base, J lost 8 bases, and 10 bases lay in between. Germline CDR1 reads SGDLS; CDR2 reads YYNGEE. CDR3 amino acids: CASSVREGDSPLHF. The CDR3 DNA sequence: TGTGCCAGCAGCGTAAGGGAGGGTGATTCACCCCTCCACTTT.

The chain uses TRBV10-3 and TRBJ1-3; no clear D. CDR3 size: 13 residues. Trimming removed 4 bases from V and 8 bases from J, with 12 bases in between. The germline gives CDR1 ENHRY, CDR2 SYGVKD. This CDR3 is CAISVRPQDTIYF. The CDR3 DNA sequence: TGTGCCATCAGTGTGCGTCCGCAAGACACCATATATTTT.

This clonotype was found many times. The J gene is TRBJ2-7, the V gene TRBV20-1; D may be TRBD2 (5 bases). Germline CDR1 DFQATT, CDR2 SNEGSKA (reference sequence). The CDR3 is 14 amino acids. V was clipped by 1 base and J by 3 bases, with 13 bases between them. The CDR3 here is CSARATNHGYEQYF. CDR3 in DNA: TGCAGTGCTAGAGCGACTAACCACGGCTACGAGCAGTACTTC.

This chain connects TRBV7-9 to TRBJ2-7; D might be TRBD2 (5 bases). There are 15 residues in the CDR3. Per the germline V gene, CDR1 is SEHNR and CDR2 is FQNEAQ (reference sequence). Trimming removed 6 bases at V and 5 bases at J, with 20 bases between. The CDR3 spells CASSFSWETGNEQYF. DNA of the CDR3: TGTGCCAGCAGTTTCTCATGGGAGACGGGGAACGAGCAGTACTTC.

This clonotype was found once. The chain carries TRBV25-1 and TRBJ1-2; 9 nucleotides line up with TRBD1. The V gene's germline CDR1 is MGHDK and CDR2 SYGVNS. Germline trimming cut 2 bases from V and 1 base from J; bases unmatched to any gene: 5. The CDR3 is 16 residues long. The CDR3: CASSEIGQGSNYGYTF. The CDR3, as DNA: TGTGCCAGCAGTGAAATAGGACAGGGGAGTAACTATGGCTACACCTTC.

This clonotype came up many times. This chain connects TRBV2 to TRBJ2-5, with unresolved D. This CDR3 comprises 11 residues. In germline, CDR1 is SNHLY, CDR2 FYNNEI. V was pared by 10 bases and J by 3 bases, with 9 bases between. CDR3: CATTSEETQYF. CDR3 bases: TGTGCCACCACCAGTGAAGAGACCCAGTACTTC. The whole variable domain, filled in from reference TRBV2 and TRBJ2-5, reads EPEVTQTPSHQVTQMGQEVILRCVPISNHLYFYWYRQILGQKVEFLVSFYNNEISEKSEIFDDQFSVERPDGSNFTLKIRSTKLEDSAMYFCATTSEETQYFGPGTRLLVL.

This clonotype was recorded a few times. V gene TRBV29-1 combines with J gene TRBJ1-2; 11 bases map to TRBD1. Germline V CDR1 and CDR2: SQVTM, ANQGSEA. This CDR3 spans 12 amino acids. V gave up 5 bases and J gave up 7 bases; unmatched junction bases: 3. This CDR3 reads CSVPDRGLGYTF. Here the CDR3 DNA reads TGCAGCGTTCCGGACAGGGGGCTTGGCTACACCTTC.

The genes are TRBV19 and TRBJ1-4; perhaps TRBD1 as D (5 bases). Germline CDR1 is LNHDA and CDR2 is SQIVND (reference sequence). CDR3 length: 14 residues. V lost 3 bases, J lost 7 bases, and 12 bases lay in between. The CDR3 DNA sequence: TGTGCCAGTAGTATGGGTCAGGGAACTGAAAAACTGTTTTTT. Translation gives CASSMGQGTEKLFF.